This T cell receptor (beta chain) derives from a study of blood T cell repertoires in COVID-19. In the study overall: There were acute and convalescent COVID-19 samples, and they came from the United States, Italy and Spain. Sources were T cells, B-cell-depleted T cells, or PBMCs; the material itself was cDNA or gDNA.

The CDR3 spans 13 residues. V lost 4 bases, J lost 3 bases, and 7 bases lay in between. CDR1 is MNHEY, CDR2 SMNVEV, per germline (reference sequence). Authors' processing steps: Amplifying reference gene primers gave estimates of nucleated cell counts. Measured with immunoSEQ multiplex PCR; TCRdb has only the in-frame clones, and not every one. That table gives V, J and clone size, and the DNA gave D and trimming. The sample has about 300,000 clones; about 88% are singletons. Sequencing input: peripheral blood. The receptor was isolated from a man between 65 and 85 years old with acute or convalescent COVID-19. The V gene is TRBV27, the J gene TRBJ1-5; D gene unclear. Here the CDR3 reads CASSSGYNQPQHF. CDR3 DNA: TGTGCCAGCAGTTCCGGGTACAATCAGCCCCAGCATTTT.